The present T cell receptor beta chain was sequenced within a study of T cells after yellow fever vaccination. Study observations and caveats: Reappearance after the booster was observed for most primary-vaccination clones (about 97% CD4, around 90% CD8).

This clonotype was detected a few times. What it recognizes is unknown. Trimming shortened V by 0 bases and J by 8 bases, and 16 bases separated the two germline ends. This CDR3 spans 15 amino acids. CDR1 and CDR2 from the germline V gene are SGHDN and FVKESK. 5'RACE template switching generated TCR cDNA, adding a universal primer site and UMIs. TCRdb re-called the 5' RACE reads with MiXCR, one entry per CDR3 protein. The sample holds around 320,000 distinct CDR3 sequences, 9.5% to 12% seen once. The gene calls are TRBV14 and TRBJ1-2; the D is unclear. The sample consisted of CD4+ T cells sorted from PBMCs, taken 45 days after the yellow fever booster vaccination. This sequence was found in a young man who received the YFV17D yellow fever vaccine. The CDR3 loop is CASSQDWGYRLGYTF. DNA of the CDR3: TGTGCCAGCAGCCAAGATTGGGGATACCGCCTGGGCTACACCTTC.